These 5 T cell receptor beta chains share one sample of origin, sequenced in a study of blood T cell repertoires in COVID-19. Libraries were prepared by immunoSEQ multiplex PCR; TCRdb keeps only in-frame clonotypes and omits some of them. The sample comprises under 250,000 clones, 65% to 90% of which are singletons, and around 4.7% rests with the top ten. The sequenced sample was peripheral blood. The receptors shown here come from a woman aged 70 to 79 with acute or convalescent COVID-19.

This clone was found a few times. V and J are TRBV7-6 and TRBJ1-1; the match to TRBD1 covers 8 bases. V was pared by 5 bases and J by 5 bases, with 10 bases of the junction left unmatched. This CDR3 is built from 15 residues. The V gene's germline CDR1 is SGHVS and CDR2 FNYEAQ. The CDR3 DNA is TGTGCCAGCAGCCCGACAGGGGCAAGGGGGACTGAAGCTTTCTTT. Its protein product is CASSPTGARGTEAFF.

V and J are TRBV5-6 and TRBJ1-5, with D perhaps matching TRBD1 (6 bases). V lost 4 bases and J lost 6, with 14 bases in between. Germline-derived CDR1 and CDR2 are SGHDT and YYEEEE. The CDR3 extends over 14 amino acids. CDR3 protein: CASSLGQGFQPQHF. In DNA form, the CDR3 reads TGTGCCAGCAGCCTAGGTCAGGGGTTTCAGCCCCAGCATTTT.

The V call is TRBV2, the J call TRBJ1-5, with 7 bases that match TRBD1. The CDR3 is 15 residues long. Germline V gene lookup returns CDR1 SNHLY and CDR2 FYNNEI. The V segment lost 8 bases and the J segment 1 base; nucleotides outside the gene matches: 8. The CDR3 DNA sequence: TGTGCCAGCCGTACAACGACAGGGAGCAATCAGCCCCAGCATTTT. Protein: CASRTTTGSNQPQHF.

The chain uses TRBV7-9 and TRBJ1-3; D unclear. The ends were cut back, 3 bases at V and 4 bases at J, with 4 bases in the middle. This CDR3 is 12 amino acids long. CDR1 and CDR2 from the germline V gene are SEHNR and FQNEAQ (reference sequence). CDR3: CASSLEGNTIYF. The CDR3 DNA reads TGTGCCAGCAGCTTGGAGGGAAACACCATATATTTT.

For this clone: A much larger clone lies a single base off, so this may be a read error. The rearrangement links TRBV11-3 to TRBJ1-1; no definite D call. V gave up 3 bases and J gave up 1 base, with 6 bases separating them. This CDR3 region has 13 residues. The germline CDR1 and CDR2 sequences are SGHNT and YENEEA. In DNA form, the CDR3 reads TGTGCCAGCAGCTTTGGAGGGAACACTGAAGCTTTCTTT. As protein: CASSFGGNTEAFF. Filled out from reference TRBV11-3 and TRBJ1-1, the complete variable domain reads EAGVVQSPRYKIIEKKQPVAFWCNPISGHNTLYWYLQNLGQGPELLIRYENEEAVDDSQLPKDRFSAERLKGVDSTLKIQPAELGDSAVYLCASSFGGNTEAFFGQGTRLTVV.